This paragraph reports one T cell receptor beta chain. Sequenced by immunoSEQ multiplex PCR; TCRdb stores in-frame clones only, minus some. The sample has 250,000 to 300,000 clones, about 88% seen once. The data stem from a study of blood T cell repertoires in COVID-19. The CDR3 consists of 13 residues. Trimming took 7 bases from V and 9 from J; bases not matched to a gene: 6. The germline V gene has CDR1 MNHEY and CDR2 SVGAGI. The chain has TRBV6-5 and TRBJ2-1, with 10 nucleotides matching TRBD2. The specimen sequenced was peripheral blood. The receptor was derived from a woman in her twenties or thirties with COVID-19, enrolled during active disease. The CDR3: CASTQREGGEQFF. DNA for the CDR3: TGTGCCAGCACGCAGCGGGAGGGTGGTGAGCAGTTCTTC.